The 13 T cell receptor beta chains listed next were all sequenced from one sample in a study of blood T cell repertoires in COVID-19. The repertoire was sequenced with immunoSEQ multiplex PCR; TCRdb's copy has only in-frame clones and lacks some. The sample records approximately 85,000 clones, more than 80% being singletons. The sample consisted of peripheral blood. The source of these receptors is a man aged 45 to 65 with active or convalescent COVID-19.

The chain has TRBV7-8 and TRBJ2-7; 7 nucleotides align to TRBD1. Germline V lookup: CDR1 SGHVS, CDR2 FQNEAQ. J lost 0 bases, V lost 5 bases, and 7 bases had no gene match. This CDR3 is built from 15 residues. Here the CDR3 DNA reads TGTGCCAGCAGCCCGACCGGGACAGTCTCCTACGAGCAGTACTTC. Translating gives CASSPTGTVSYEQYF.

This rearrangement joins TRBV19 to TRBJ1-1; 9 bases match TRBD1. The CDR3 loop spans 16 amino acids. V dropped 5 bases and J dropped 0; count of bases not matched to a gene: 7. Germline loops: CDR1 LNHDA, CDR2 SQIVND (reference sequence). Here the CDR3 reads CASSAAGQGLNTEAFF. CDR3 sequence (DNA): TGTGCCAGTAGTGCAGCCGGACAGGGGTTGAACACTGAAGCTTTCTTT.

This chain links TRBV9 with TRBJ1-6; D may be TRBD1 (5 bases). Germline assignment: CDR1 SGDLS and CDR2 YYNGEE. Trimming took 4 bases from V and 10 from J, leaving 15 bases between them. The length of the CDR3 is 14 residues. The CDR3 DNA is TGTGCCAGCAGCCCGACAGCTGATAGATCACCCCTCCACTTT. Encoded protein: CASSPTADRSPLHF.

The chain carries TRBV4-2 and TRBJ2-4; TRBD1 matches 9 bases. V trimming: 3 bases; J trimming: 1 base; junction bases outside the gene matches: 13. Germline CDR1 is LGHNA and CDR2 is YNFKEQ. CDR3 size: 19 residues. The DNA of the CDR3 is TGTGCCAGCAGCCATCCCCCGGGACAGGGTAGTACGGCCAAAAACATTCAGTACTTC. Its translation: CASSHPPGQGSTAKNIQYF.

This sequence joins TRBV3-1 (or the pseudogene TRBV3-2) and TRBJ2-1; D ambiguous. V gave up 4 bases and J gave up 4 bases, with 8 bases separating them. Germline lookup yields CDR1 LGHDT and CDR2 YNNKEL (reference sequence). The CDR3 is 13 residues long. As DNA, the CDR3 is TGTGCCAGCAGCCCTACAGAGTACAATGAGCAGTTCTTC. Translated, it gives CASSPTEYNEQFF.

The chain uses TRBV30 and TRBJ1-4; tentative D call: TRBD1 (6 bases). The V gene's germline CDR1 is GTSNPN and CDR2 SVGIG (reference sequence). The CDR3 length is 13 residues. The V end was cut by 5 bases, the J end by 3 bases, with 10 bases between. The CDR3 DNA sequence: TGTGCCTGGTGTGGGGGGCCTAATGAAAAACTGTTTTTT. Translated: CAWCGGPNEKLFF.

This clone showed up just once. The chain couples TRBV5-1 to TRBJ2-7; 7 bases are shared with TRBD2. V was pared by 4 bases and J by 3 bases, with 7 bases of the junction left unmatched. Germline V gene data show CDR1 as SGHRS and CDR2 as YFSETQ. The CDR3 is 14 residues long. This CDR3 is CASSVSGVSYEQYF. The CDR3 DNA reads TGCGCCAGCAGCGTAAGCGGGGTAAGCTACGAGCAGTACTTC.

The CDR3 sequence: CASKKELNTGELFF. In DNA form, the CDR3 reads TGTGCCAGCAAAAAGGAGCTAAACACCGGGGAGCTGTTTTTT. The chain couples TRBV2 to TRBJ2-2; D not resolved. This CDR3 comprises 14 residues. Germline CDR1 SNHLY, CDR2 FYNNEI. V was trimmed by 7 bases and J by 2 bases, leaving 11 bases between them.

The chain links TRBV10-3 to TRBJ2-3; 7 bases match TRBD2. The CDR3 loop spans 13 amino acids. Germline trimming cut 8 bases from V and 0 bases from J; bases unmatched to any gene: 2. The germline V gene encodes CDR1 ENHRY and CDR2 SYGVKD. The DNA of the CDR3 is TGTGCCATCGGCGGGAGTAGCACAGATACGCAGTATTTT. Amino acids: CAIGGSSTDTQYF.

CDR3: CASSQVRGETQYF. CDR3 coding DNA: TGTGCCAGCAGCCAAGTCAGGGGGGAGACCCAGTACTTC. This rearrangement joins TRBV14 to TRBJ2-5; TRBD1 matches at 7 bases. Trimming took 1 base from V and 5 from J; bases not matched to a gene: 1. The CDR3 consists of 13 residues. Germline V gene sequence: CDR1 SGHDN, CDR2 FVKESK.

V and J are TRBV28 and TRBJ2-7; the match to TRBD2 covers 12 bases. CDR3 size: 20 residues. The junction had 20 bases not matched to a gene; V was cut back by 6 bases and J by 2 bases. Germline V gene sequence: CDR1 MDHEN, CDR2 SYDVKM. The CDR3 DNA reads TGTGCCAGCAGGACCCATACCCGACTAGCGGGAGTGCTCCAGGCCTACGAGCAGTACTTC. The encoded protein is CASRTHTRLAGVLQAYEQYF.

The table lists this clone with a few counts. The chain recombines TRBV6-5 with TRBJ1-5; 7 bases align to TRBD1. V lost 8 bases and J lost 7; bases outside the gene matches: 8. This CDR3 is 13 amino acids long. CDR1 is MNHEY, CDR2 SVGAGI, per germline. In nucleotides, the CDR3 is TGTGCCAGCGGAGACAGGGTGGGGCAGCCCCAGCATTTT. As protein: CASGDRVGQPQHF.

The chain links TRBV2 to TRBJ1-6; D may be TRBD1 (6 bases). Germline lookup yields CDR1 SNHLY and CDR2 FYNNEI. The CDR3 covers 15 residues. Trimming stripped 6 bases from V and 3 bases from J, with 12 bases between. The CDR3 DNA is TGTGCCAGCAGAATGGACAGAAACTATAATTCACCCCTCCACTTT. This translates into CASRMDRNYNSPLHF.